This T cell receptor (beta chain) was captured by sequencing in a study of beta chain features in type 1 diabetes. Across the study: Examination of sorted cells across all samples involved more than 85,000,000 cells. Notes on the study in general: Significant though moderate, a shortening of TCRB CDR3s appeared in all four CD4+ subsets of Type 1 diabetes patients.

Germline CDR1 and CDR2: KGHSH and LQKENI. V was clipped by 6 bases and J by 5 bases; unmatched bases: 13. CDR3 length: 15 amino acids. This clone was observed a handful of times. Its specificity is not known. As every portion of the isolated RNA was reverse transcribed, the sequencing read expressed TCRB transcripts. The assay was immunoSEQ multiplex PCR, and TCRdb's table has in-frame clones only and misses some. The table shows about 650,000 clones, with 12% occurring only once. This chain connects TRBV18 to TRBJ2-7; 7 nucleotides align to TRBD1. The sequencing sample was made of naive CD4+ T cells from blood. This TCR was sampled from a man aged 30 to 39 with type 1 diabetes. The CDR3 spells CASSHLDRRPNEQYF. The CDR3, as DNA: TGTGCCAGCTCCCATTTGGACAGGCGTCCCAACGAGCAGTACTTC. The full variable domain, its missing parts supplied by reference TRBV18 and TRBJ2-7, is NAGVMQNPRHLVRRRGQEARLRCSPMKGHSHVYWYRQLPEEGLKFMVYLQKENIIDESGMPKERFSAEFPKEGPSILRIQQVVRGDSAAYFCASSHLDRRPNEQYFGPGTRLTVT.